Listed below are T cell receptor beta chains from one sample, sequenced in a study of post-analysis software for immune sequencing data. From the PCR reads, TCRdb called clonotypes with MiXCR, one entry per CDR3 protein. Of approximately 730,000 distinct CDR3 sequences listed, roughly 27% were seen once; the top ten hold roughly 0.57%. Input material: blood. These receptor sequences come from a girl under 18 with multiple sclerosis. Both conserved end residues are part of each CDR3. Fields, in order: V gene, D gene, clone size, J gene, CDR3 DNA, CDR3 protein. The D gene is left open where the match is weak. The listing skips clone size in some rows; elsewhere it reads once, few, many or a size class.

TRBV29-1,NA,few,TRBJ2-7,TGCAGCGTTGGGGAGGACCGAGGGGGCTACGAGCAGTACTTC,CSVGEDRGGYEQYF
TRBV12-3/TRBV12-4,NA,NA,TRBJ1-1,TGTGCCAGCAGTTTAAGGAGGGCGGACACTGAAGCTTTCTTT,CASSLRRADTEAFF
TRBV3-1,NA,NA,TRBJ1-4,TGTGCCAGCAGCCCGCAGGGCGAATGTGAAAAACTGTTTTTT,CASSPQGECEKLFF
TRBV7-2,TRBD1,many,TRBJ2-5,TGTGCCAGCAGCTTAGGAGGGGGCGAGACCCAGTACTTC,CASSLGGGETQYF
TRBV25-1,NA,few,TRBJ2-7,TGTGCCAGCAGTGCACCTAGCTCCTACGAGCAGTACTTC,CASSAPSSYEQYF
TRBV10-3,TRBD2,NA,TRBJ2-3,TGTGCCATCAGTGAGTCTGCTAGCGGGAACTCAGATACGCAGTATTTT,CAISESASGNSDTQYF
TRBV18,TRBD1,NA,TRBJ1-1,TGTGCCAGCTCACCACTTCAGGGGGAGGGCGCTTTCTTT,CASSPLQGEGAFF
TRBV3-1,NA,few,TRBJ2-5,TGTGCCAGCAGCCCAAGAGGAGGTCTCTTTCGGACCCAAGAGACCCAGTACTTC,CASSPRGGLFRTQETQYF
TRBV3-1,NA,NA,TRBJ2-7,TGTGCCAGCAGCCCTCCCGGTACTCTATGGTACGAGCAGTACTTC,CASSPPGTLWYEQYF
TRBV29-1,NA,many,TRBJ1-2,TGCAGCGTTGAACTGGGCGTCGGCTACACCTTC,CSVELGVGYTF
TRBV20-1,NA,NA,TRBJ2-1,TGCAGTGCTAGAGAACGGATGGGTGAGCAGTTCTTC,CSARERMGEQFF
TRBV10-3,NA,NA,TRBJ2-3,TGTGCCATCAGTGAGAAATCGGAAACGCAGTATTTT,CAISEKSETQYF
TRBV12-3/TRBV12-4,NA,few,TRBJ1-2,TGTGCCAGCAGTCGGTTCCGGGTCGGCTATGGCTACACCTTC,CASSRFRVGYGYTF
TRBV29-1,TRBD1,NA,TRBJ2-1,TGCAGCGTCGAGGGGACAGGGGTTGGTGAGCAGTTCTTC,CSVEGTGVGEQFF
TRBV29-1,NA,NA,TRBJ1-1,TGCAGCGTCCCAGACAGAGGTTCGAACACTGAAGCTTTCTTT,CSVPDRGSNTEAFF
TRBV7-2,NA,few,TRBJ2-5,TGTGCCAGCAGCTCACGGCACGGGGAGACCCAGTACTTC,CASSSRHGETQYF
TRBV5-6,TRBD1,NA,TRBJ2-1,TGTGCCAGCACACCGGGACAGTACAATGAGCAGTTCTTC,CASTPGQYNEQFF
TRBV6-6,NA,few,TRBJ2-4,TGTGCCAGCAGTGGACCAGCCAAAAACATTCAGTACTTC,CASSGPAKNIQYF
TRBV24-1,NA,few,TRBJ2-1,TGTGCCACGGGCACGGGGTATGAGCAGTTCTTC,CATGTGYEQFF
TRBV6-2/TRBV6-3,NA,NA,TRBJ2-7,TGTGCCGGCAGTTACTCGCAAGGTTCCTACGAGCAGTACTTC,CAGSYSQGSYEQYF
TRBV28,TRBD1,NA,TRBJ1-2,TGTGCCAGCAGTTCCTTAGGCGGGGACAGGGCGCCCACTCCCTATGGCTACACCTTC,CASSSLGGDRAPTPYGYTF
TRBV4-1,TRBD1,few,TRBJ1-6,TGCGCCAGCAGCCGGACAGGGACTGGTTCACCCCTCCACTTT,CASSRTGTGSPLHF
TRBV5-1,NA,NA,TRBJ2-3,TGCGCCAGCAGCCCCCTGGGAGCAGCTGACACAGATACGCAGTATTTT,CASSPLGAADTDTQYF
TRBV7-2,TRBD2,few,TRBJ2-5,TGTGCCAGCAGCCAAACTTTGCGGGAGCAGTACTTC,CASSQTLREQYF
TRBV5-1,NA,few,TRBJ2-7,TGCGCCAGCAGCGTAGAGACGCCGGGAGAGCAGTACTTC,CASSVETPGEQYF
TRBV6-5,NA,few,TRBJ1-1,TGTGCCAGCAGTTACTCGGTATACATGAACACTGAAGCTTTCTTT,CASSYSVYMNTEAFF
TRBV28,NA,NA,TRBJ1-5,TGTGCCAGCAGTGCACATATGGCGGAGCAGCCCCAGCATTTT,CASSAHMAEQPQHF
TRBV5-1,NA,few,TRBJ1-2,TGCGCCAGCAGCTTGGAGCCAGGGAATACGGGCTACACCTTC,CASSLEPGNTGYTF
TRBV24-1,NA,NA,TRBJ2-7,TGTGCCACCAGTGGGGGAGTGCACTACGAGCAGTACTTC,CATSGGVHYEQYF
TRBV2,NA,few,TRBJ2-7,TGTGCCAGCAGTGATGGCGGGCAAGCCTACGAGCAGTACTTC,CASSDGGQAYEQYF
TRBV29-1,TRBD1,NA,TRBJ2-1,TGCAGCGGGTATGGGGGGACAGGGATCTACAATGAGCAGTTCTTC,CSGYGGTGIYNEQFF
TRBV10-3,NA,few,TRBJ2-3,TGTGCCATCAGTTTGGGGGACTCAAGCACAGATACGCAGTATTTT,CAISLGDSSTDTQYF
TRBV20-1,NA,few,TRBJ2-5,TGCAGTGCTAGAGATCGGTTGGTGGGAGAGAGTAGGGAGCAGTACTTC,CSARDRLVGESREQYF
TRBV12-3/TRBV12-4,NA,few,TRBJ2-1,TGTGCCAGCACTCCGGGTACACAGGAATTCAGCTCCTACAATGAGCAGTTCTTC,CASTPGTQEFSSYNEQFF
TRBV7-9,NA,NA,TRBJ2-7,TGTGCCAGCAGCTTAGGTCGGGGGAAGAACTACGAGCAGTACTTC,CASSLGRGKNYEQYF
TRBV6-5,TRBD1,NA,TRBJ1-2,TGTGCCAGCAGACGCGACAGGGGGATGAGCTACACCTTC,CASRRDRGMSYTF
TRBV5-4,NA,NA,TRBJ1-1,TGTGCCAGCAGCTTGGGAGGCAGAATGGACACTGAAGCTTTCTTT,CASSLGGRMDTEAFF
TRBV2,TRBD1,NA,TRBJ2-4,TGTGCCAGCAGTGAAATGACAGGGGTCGGAAACATTCAGTACTTC,CASSEMTGVGNIQYF
TRBV10-3,NA,few,TRBJ1-5,TGTGCCATCAGTGAGGAGTATAGCAATCAGCCCCAGCATTTT,CAISEEYSNQPQHF
TRBV2,NA,once,TRBJ1-6,TGTGCCAGCAACCTACAGGGAGTCAGTTCACCCCTCCACTTT,CASNLQGVSSPLHF
TRBV2,NA,few,TRBJ2-3,TGTGCCAGCATCAGGACTCAGGGGAAGGGGGCAGATACGCAGTATTTT,CASIRTQGKGADTQYF